Listed here are 16 T cell receptor beta chains from one sample, sequenced in a study of T cells after somatic rescue of genetic block. Assay: immunoSEQ multiplex PCR; the TCRdb copy retains only in-frame clones and omits some. The sample contains roughly 65,000 clones, 85% to 95% of which appear only once. Sequenced sample: peripheral blood mononuclear cells (PBMCs). The receptors come from a middle-aged man.

The V call is TRBV28, the J call TRBJ1-5; the D is unclear. V lost 6 bases and J lost 6, with 12 bases in between. This CDR3 region has 13 residues. Germline V CDR1 and CDR2: MDHEN, SYDVKM. The DNA for the CDR3 is TGTGCCAGCAGCCCCAACCGGGGTCAGCCCCAGCATTTT. The encoded protein is CASSPNRGQPQHF.

The V call is TRBV29-1, the J call TRBJ2-3; no firm D call. The germline CDR1 and CDR2 sequences are SQVTM and ANQGSEA. CDR3 length: 14 amino acids. V was cut by 2 bases and J by 2 bases, with 11 bases left in between. CDR3 bases: TGCAGCGTTGAACCAGTATCTAACACAGATACGCAGTATTTT. Protein sequence: CSVEPVSNTDTQYF.

This chain links TRBV4-1 with TRBJ2-7; TRBD2 matches at 9 bases. Trimming took 0 bases from V and 7 from J; bases not matched to a gene: 16. From germline, CDR1 is MGHRA and CDR2 YSYEKL. The CDR3 covers 18 residues. CDR3 coding DNA: TGCGCCAGCAGCCAAGACCGTCTTAGCGGGAGCCCTAGACTAGAGCAGTACTTC. Its translation: CASSQDRLSGSPRLEQYF.

On this clone: Additional DNA sequences in this sample encode the identical CDR3. The gene calls are TRBV4-2 and TRBJ1-5; 7 bases agree with TRBD1. Losses at the gene ends were 4 bases for V and 1 base for J; bases not matched to a gene: 4. CDR3 length: 15 amino acids. Germline loops: CDR1 LGHNA, CDR2 YNFKEQ. The CDR3: CASSLYRGSNQPQHF. The CDR3 nucleotides read TGTGCCAGCAGCCTATACAGGGGAAGCAATCAGCCCCAGCATTTT.

This clone was seen once. The chain's CDR3 is CASSQAGTGPNEKLFF. The CDR3 DNA reads as TGCGCCAGCAGCCAGGCTGGGACAGGGCCTAATGAAAAACTGTTTTTT. The chain carries TRBV4-1 and TRBJ1-4, with TRBD1 matching over 9 bases. This CDR3 has 16 amino acids. After removal of 3 bases from V and 3 bases from J, the junction contained 5 bases not matched to a gene. The germline V gene has CDR1 MGHRA and CDR2 YSYEKL.

The chain employs TRBV4-1 and TRBJ1-2, with D possibly matching TRBD1 (5 bases). This CDR3 has 16 amino acids. Per germline, CDR1 MGHRA and CDR2 YSYEKL. Trimming stripped 1 base from V and 4 bases from J, with 16 bases between. The CDR3 loop is CASSQGRQLPRYGYTF. In nucleotides, the CDR3 is TGCGCCAGCAGCCAAGGGAGACAGCTCCCTCGCTATGGCTACACCTTC.

The gene calls are TRBV6-1 and TRBJ1-2; TRBD1 agrees at 7 bases. V trimming: 4 bases; J trimming: 8 bases; junction bases outside the gene matches: 7. Germline CDR1 is MNHNS and CDR2 is SASEGT. The CDR3 has 13 residues. The CDR3 loop reads CASSVTGVRGYTF. In DNA, the CDR3 is TGTGCCAGCAGTGTTACAGGGGTTAGGGGCTACACCTTC.

The V call is TRBV6-5, the J call TRBJ2-7; the D call may be TRBD1 or TRBD2 (6 bases each). Germline V CDR1 and CDR2: MNHEY, SVGAGI. The length of the CDR3 is 16 residues. V was clipped by 2 bases and J by 2 bases, with 16 bases between them. This CDR3 is CASSYALTGATYEQYF. The CDR3 DNA follows: TGTGCCAGCAGTTACGCCTTAACGGGGGCGACCTACGAGCAGTACTTC.

The chain has TRBV28 and TRBJ1-5; D might be TRBD1 (6 bases). The CDR3 extends over 18 amino acids. Germline V gene sequence: CDR1 MDHEN, CDR2 SYDVKM. V dropped 10 bases and J dropped 5 bases, with 30 bases sitting between them. The DNA for the CDR3 is TGTGCCATACACGGGGGGGGGCCGGTACCGGGACGGGATCAGCCCCAGCATTTT. Amino acids: CAIHGGGPVPGRDQPQHF.

This clone occurred once. CDR3 bases: TGTGCCAGCACCCGGGGCAGGCGGGAGTTCTTC. Translated: CASTRGRREFF. The chain employs TRBV6-1 and TRBJ2-1, with D perhaps being TRBD1 or TRBD2 (5 bases each). Looked up from germline, CDR1 is MNHNS and CDR2 is SASEGT. V dropped 7 bases and J dropped 14 bases, with 15 bases sitting between them. The CDR3 spans 11 residues.

This chain links TRBV7-8 with TRBJ1-4; no clear D. The length of the CDR3 is 15 residues. Between the trimmed V and J ends, which lost 2 bases and 6 bases, there was a span of 13 bases. The V gene's germline CDR1 is SGHVS and CDR2 FQNEAQ. This chain's CDR3 is CASSLYGVMDEKLFF. Here the CDR3 DNA reads TGTGCCAGCAGCTTATATGGGGTCATGGATGAAAAACTGTTTTTT.

The rearrangement uses TRBV28 and TRBJ2-7; the match to TRBD1 covers 9 bases. The J segment lost 2 bases and the V segment lost 2 bases, leaving 4 bases of the junction unmatched. Germline CDR1 reads MDHEN; CDR2 reads SYDVKM. CDR3 length: 15 amino acids. CDR3 sequence: CASSLTGGTPYEQYF. The CDR3 DNA sequence: TGTGCCAGCAGTTTAACAGGGGGCACCCCCTACGAGCAGTACTTC.

The chain links TRBV7-6 to TRBJ2-3; perhaps TRBD1 as D (5 bases). The CDR3 consists of 14 residues. CDR1 SGHVS and CDR2 FNYEAQ come from the germline V gene. Trimming cost V 5 bases and J 0 bases, with 9 bases left between them. The CDR3 bases are TGTGCCAGCAGCAAGACAGTTAGCACAGATACGCAGTATTTT. It translates to CASSKTVSTDTQYF.

This chain uses TRBV5-6 with TRBJ2-2; 9 bases fit TRBD2. The CDR3 is made up of 16 amino acids. Losses at the gene ends were 1 base for V and 7 bases for J; bases not matched to a gene: 8. Germline values: CDR1 SGHDT, CDR2 YYEEEE. The CDR3 spells CASSLSVAGVSGELFF. In DNA, the CDR3 is TGTGCCAGCAGCTTGTCGGTAGCGGGAGTGAGCGGGGAGCTGTTTTTT.

The chain links TRBV5-1 to TRBJ1-2, with a possible D match to TRBD1 (6 bases). The CDR3 sequence is 14 residues long. Trimming removed 3 bases from V and 2 bases from J, with 11 bases in between. Germline CDR1 reads SGHRS; CDR2 reads YFSETQ. In DNA, the CDR3 is TGCGCCAGCAGCTCCAGGGGACACAACTATGGCTACACCTTC. Translating it yields CASSSRGHNYGYTF.

The chain links TRBV12-1 to TRBJ2-1; the DNA was not used to check the table's D call, TRBD2. TRBV12-1 is listed as a pseudogene. This CDR3 spans 18 amino acids. The CDR3, as DNA: TGTGCCAGCAACAGGACTAGCGGCCAGGTTAGCTCCTACAATGAGCAGTTCTTC. It encodes CASNRTSGQVSSYNEQFF.